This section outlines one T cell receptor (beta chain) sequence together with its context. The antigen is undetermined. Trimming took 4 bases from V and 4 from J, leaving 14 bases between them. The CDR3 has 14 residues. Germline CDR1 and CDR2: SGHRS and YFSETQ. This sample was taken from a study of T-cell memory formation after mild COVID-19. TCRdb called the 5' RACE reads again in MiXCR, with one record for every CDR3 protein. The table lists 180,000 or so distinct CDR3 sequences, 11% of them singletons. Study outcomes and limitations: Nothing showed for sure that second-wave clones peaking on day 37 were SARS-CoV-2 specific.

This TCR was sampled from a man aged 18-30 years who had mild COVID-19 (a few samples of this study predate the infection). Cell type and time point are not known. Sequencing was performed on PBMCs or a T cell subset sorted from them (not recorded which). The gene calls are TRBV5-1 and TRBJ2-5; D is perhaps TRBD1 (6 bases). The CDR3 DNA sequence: TGCGCCAGCAGCGGTTCAGGGGTTGGAGAGACCCAGTACTTC. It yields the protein CASSGSGVGETQYF.